This entry lists 25 T cell receptor beta chains sequenced from one sample in a study of T cell responses to AZD1222 COVID-19 vaccine. Clones were read by immunoSEQ multiplex PCR, and TCRdb kept only the in-frame ones, dropping some. The data hold about 100,000 clones, with roughly 90% observed a single time. Sequencing was performed on peripheral blood, taken on day 0 of AZD1222 vaccination. These receptors came from an adult in good health.

There are a few counts of this clone. V usage is TRBV28 and J usage is TRBJ1-5; D is uncertain. The germline V gene has CDR1 MDHEN and CDR2 SYDVKM. V lost 2 bases and J 0 bases, leaving 8 bases between the germline ends. This CDR3 is built from 15 residues. The CDR3 DNA reads as TGTGCCAGCAGTTTAAGGGCTTATAGCAATCAGCCCCAGCATTTT. It specifies CASSLRAYSNQPQHF.

This clone appeared a single time. V is TRBV25-1 and J is TRBJ2-1; a possible D gene is TRBD1 (6 bases). Trimming left V 5 bases short and J 0 bases short, with 17 bases between. The length of the CDR3 is 17 residues. Germline loops: CDR1 MGHDK, CDR2 SYGVNS. The CDR3 nucleotides read TGTGCCAGCAGTCGAGCGGACAGACGGAGCTCCTACAATGAGCAGTTCTTC. Encoded protein: CASSRADRRSSYNEQFF.

The chain links TRBV7-9 to TRBJ2-7, with TRBD1 matching 8 bases. V shed 4 bases, J shed 3 bases, and the junction held 11 bases outside the gene matches. This CDR3 has 16 amino acids. CDR1 is SEHNR, CDR2 FQNEAQ, per germline (reference sequence). CDR3 nucleotide sequence: TGTGCCAGCAGCTCGTCTCTCAAACAGGGGGACTACGAGCAGTACTTC. It is translated as CASSSSLKQGDYEQYF.

This chain connects TRBV5-4 to TRBJ2-5, with D perhaps TRBD2 (5 bases). The V end was cut by 4 bases, the J end by 1 base, with 8 bases between. Germline V CDR1 and CDR2: SGHNT, YYREEE (reference sequence). There are 13 residues in the CDR3. The CDR3: CASSVSGQETQYF. CDR3 DNA sequence: TGTGCCAGCAGCGTGAGCGGCCAAGAGACCCAGTACTTC.

The chain employs TRBV28 and TRBJ1-2, with a tentative D call TRBD1 (6 bases). Trimming cost V 5 bases and J 4 bases, with 17 bases left between them. The CDR3 spans 15 residues. The germline CDR1 and CDR2 sequences are MDHEN and SYDVKM. The CDR3 nucleotides are TGTGCCAGCAGTCTCCCCCAGGGGTTCGGCTATGGCTACACCTTC. Its translation: CASSLPQGFGYGYTF.

CDR3 in amino acids: CASSPMAREFLGEQFF. CDR3 sequence (DNA): TGTGCCAGCAGCCCCATGGCGCGGGAGTTTCTGGGTGAGCAGTTCTTC. The V and J genes are TRBV9 and TRBJ2-1; TRBD2 matches 7 bases. Germline V gene sequence: CDR1 SGDLS, CDR2 YYNGEE. The CDR3 covers 16 residues. The V gene end was trimmed by 4 bases and the J gene end by 9 bases; junction bases not matched to a gene: 16.

The genes are TRBV6-5 and TRBJ2-5, with 9 bases that match TRBD1. The V gene's germline CDR1 is MNHEY and CDR2 SVGAGI. The CDR3 length is 16 residues. With 0 bases clipped from V and 4 bases from J, the junction kept 6 bases outside the gene matches. CDR3: CASSYSGQGLGETQYF. As DNA, the CDR3 is TGTGCCAGCAGTTACTCAGGACAGGGGTTAGGAGAGACCCAGTACTTC.

The J gene is TRBJ1-1, the V gene TRBV27; D unclear. Germline CDR1 reads MNHEY; CDR2 reads SMNVEV (reference sequence). V was cut by 0 bases and J by 0 bases, with 5 bases left in between. This CDR3 has 14 residues. The CDR3 nucleotides read TGTGCCAGCAGTTTATCGGGCCTGAACACTGAAGCTTTCTTT. It translates to CASSLSGLNTEAFF.

This chain connects TRBV7-2 to TRBJ2-2, with no clear D. The CDR3 spans 14 residues. CDR1 and CDR2 from the germline V gene are SGHTA and FQGNSA. Trimming left V 1 base short and J 7 bases short, with 10 bases between. The CDR3 nucleotides are TGTGCCAGCAGCTTAGGAGGAAGGAACGGGGAGCTGTTTTTT. Protein: CASSLGGRNGELFF.

V usage is TRBV6-5 and J usage is TRBJ1-6; no reliable D call. V lost 0 bases and J 8 bases, leaving 11 bases between the germline ends. The CDR3 is made up of 15 amino acids. Germline loops: CDR1 MNHEY, CDR2 SVGAGI. The CDR3 bases are TGTGCCAGCAGTTACTCCTATTATGGGGATTCACCCCTCCACTTT. Protein: CASSYSYYGDSPLHF.

This clone has just one count. The V gene is TRBV27, the J gene TRBJ2-7; 7 bases are a match to TRBD1. Unmatched junction bases numbered 4, after V lost 6 bases and J lost 2 bases. The CDR3 has 13 residues. CDR1 and CDR2 (germline): MNHEY, SMNVEV (reference sequence). The CDR3 is CASRPTGTYEQYF. CDR3 in DNA: TGTGCCAGCAGACCGACAGGGACCTACGAGCAGTACTTC.

CDR3 in DNA: TGTGCCAGCAGTAACGGACCAGGAGGCTATGGCTACACCTTC. Protein product: CASSNGPGGYGYTF. The chain carries TRBV2 and TRBJ1-2; D gene unclear. The germline CDR1 and CDR2 sequences are SNHLY and FYNNEI. The V gene lost 5 bases and the J gene lost 4 bases, with 14 bases spanning the gap. The CDR3 length is 14 residues.

This clone has only a few counts. The chain joins TRBV18 to TRBJ1-5, with a weak D call TRBD1 (6 bases). The V gene's germline CDR1 is KGHSH and CDR2 LQKENI. There are 14 residues in the CDR3. V gave up 1 base and J gave up 5 bases, with 9 bases separating them. CDR3 nucleotides: TGTGCCAGCTCACCACTTTCAGGGGATCAGCCCCAGCATTTT. Amino acids: CASSPLSGDQPQHF.

The chain is built from TRBV27 and TRBJ1-5; 10 bases map to TRBD1. CDR1 is MNHEY, CDR2 SMNVEV, per germline (reference sequence). There are 17 residues in the CDR3. V was clipped by 5 bases and J by 2 bases; unmatched bases: 9. CDR3 sequence: CASSPSLGQGGNQPQHF. CDR3 DNA sequence: TGTGCCAGCAGTCCTTCACTAGGACAGGGGGGCAATCAGCCCCAGCATTTT.

CDR3 amino acids: CASTPLGGAFEKLFF. CDR3 coding DNA: TGTGCCAGCACCCCACTCGGAGGGGCCTTTGAAAAACTGTTTTTT. The V gene is TRBV27, the J gene TRBJ1-4; D perhaps matches TRBD1 (5 bases). V was pared by 7 bases and J by 7 bases, with 19 bases between. Germline V gene sequence: CDR1 MNHEY, CDR2 SMNVEV (reference sequence). The length of the CDR3 is 15 residues. The full variable domain, rest sourced from reference TRBV27 and TRBJ1-4, is EAQVTQNPRYLITVTGKKLTVTCSQNMNHEYMSWYRQDPGLGLRQIYYSMNVEVTDKGDVPEGYKVSRKEKRNFPLILESPSPNQTSLYFCASTPLGGAFEKLFFGSGTQLSVL.

This chain uses TRBV5-1 with TRBJ2-6; D gene ambiguous. V dropped 0 bases and J dropped 2 bases, with 9 bases sitting between them. The V gene's germline CDR1 is SGHRS and CDR2 YFSETQ. CDR3 length: 16 amino acids. CDR3 bases: TGCGCCAGCAGCTTGGCCGCTGGAACTGGGGCCAACGTCCTGACTTTC. Protein product: CASSLAAGTGANVLTF. Supplemented by reference TRBV5-1 and TRBJ2-6, the full variable domain reads KAGVTQTPRYLIKTRGQQVTLSCSPISGHRSVSWYQQTPGQGLQFLFEYFSETQRNKGNFPGRFSGRQFSNSRSEMNVSTLELGDSALYLCASSLAAGTGANVLTFGAGSRLTVL.

This sequence joins TRBV2 and TRBJ2-5; D possibly corresponds to TRBD2 (5 bases). Trimming took 8 bases from V and 2 from J, leaving 6 bases between them. The length of the CDR3 is 11 residues. Germline V gives CDR1 SNHLY, CDR2 FYNNEI. The CDR3 nucleotides read TGTGCCAGCCCGGGGCAAGAGACCCAGTACTTC. This gives the protein CASPGQETQYF.

This clone was detected only a few times. This sequence joins TRBV6-4 and TRBJ1-5; TRBD1 might be the D (5 bases). The CDR3 consists of 13 residues. Trimming removed 3 bases at V and 6 bases at J, with 9 bases between. The V gene's germline CDR1 is MRHNA and CDR2 SNTAGT. The chain's CDR3 is CASSEGVSQPQHF. CDR3 bases: TGTGCCAGCAGTGAGGGGGTCAGTCAGCCCCAGCATTTT.

V gene TRBV5-1 combines with J gene TRBJ2-3, with 9 bases aligning to TRBD1. The J segment lost 2 bases and the V segment lost 5 bases, leaving 9 bases of the junction unmatched. The CDR3 has 16 amino acids. Germline loops: CDR1 SGHRS, CDR2 YFSETQ. Here the CDR3 DNA reads TGCGCCAGCAGTTGGGGTGGGACAGGGTTCACAGATACGCAGTATTTT. Protein sequence: CASSWGGTGFTDTQYF. The variable domain in full, completed from reference TRBV5-1 and TRBJ2-3, reads KAGVTQTPRYLIKTRGQQVTLSCSPISGHRSVSWYQQTPGQGLQFLFEYFSETQRNKGNFPGRFSGRQFSNSRSEMNVSTLELGDSALYLCASSWGGTGFTDTQYFGPGTRLTVL.

The chain joins TRBV7-9 to TRBJ1-2; no firm D call. The germline V and J ends were trimmed by 4 bases and 8 bases, with 14 bases remaining between them. Germline V gene lookup returns CDR1 SEHNR and CDR2 FQNEAQ (reference sequence). There are 13 residues in the CDR3. The CDR3 is CASSSLLLGGYTF. The CDR3 DNA is TGTGCCAGCAGCTCCCTGTTGCTGGGGGGCTACACCTTC.

The chain recombines TRBV6-2 or TRBV6-3 with TRBJ2-7; D perhaps matches TRBD2 (5 bases). CDR3 size: 16 residues. V was trimmed by 2 bases and J by 2 bases, leaving 16 bases between them. CDR1 and CDR2 from the germline V gene are MNHEY and SVGEGT. The chain's CDR3 is CASSYTRGGSPYEQYF. CDR3 DNA: TGTGCCAGCAGTTACACCAGAGGAGGTAGCCCCTACGAGCAGTACTTC.

The chain has TRBV5-6 and TRBJ2-1, with 10 bases aligning to TRBD2. Germline assignment: CDR1 SGHDT and CDR2 YYEEEE. The CDR3 sequence is 16 residues long. V dropped 0 bases and J dropped 5; count of bases not matched to a gene: 5. The CDR3: CASSLAAAGGHNEQFF. The CDR3 DNA reads as TGTGCCAGCAGCTTGGCAGCAGCGGGAGGGCACAATGAGCAGTTCTTC.

The J gene is TRBJ1-2, the V gene TRBV4-1; TRBD1 is a possible D gene (5 bases). Germline V gene sequence: CDR1 MGHRA, CDR2 YSYEKL. V was shortened by 0 bases and J by 12 bases, with 20 bases between the two germline ends. This CDR3 has 15 amino acids. Written as DNA, the CDR3 is TGCGCCAGCAGCCAAGACCGGGGACCGAGCTATGGGAACACCTTC. Translation gives CASSQDRGPSYGNTF.

This clone was observed once. V usage is TRBV5-1 and J usage is TRBJ2-7; D may correspond to TRBD1 or TRBD2 (6 bases each). Trimming left V 0 bases short and J 6 bases short, with 19 bases between. The germline V gene encodes CDR1 SGHRS and CDR2 YFSETQ. This CDR3 comprises 16 residues. The DNA for the CDR3 is TGCGCCAGCAGCTTGGCCCAGGGGACGGGGGTAGGCGAGCAGTACTTC. Translated, it gives CASSLAQGTGVGEQYF.

This sequence joins TRBV28 and TRBJ1-6; D perhaps matches TRBD1 (5 bases). V lost 4 bases and J lost 5, with 9 bases in between. Germline CDR1 and CDR2: MDHEN and SYDVKM. This CDR3 contains 14 residues. CDR3 nucleotides: TGTGCCAGCAGTTCCGGACACAATAATTCACCCCTCCACTTT. It translates to CASSSGHNNSPLHF.